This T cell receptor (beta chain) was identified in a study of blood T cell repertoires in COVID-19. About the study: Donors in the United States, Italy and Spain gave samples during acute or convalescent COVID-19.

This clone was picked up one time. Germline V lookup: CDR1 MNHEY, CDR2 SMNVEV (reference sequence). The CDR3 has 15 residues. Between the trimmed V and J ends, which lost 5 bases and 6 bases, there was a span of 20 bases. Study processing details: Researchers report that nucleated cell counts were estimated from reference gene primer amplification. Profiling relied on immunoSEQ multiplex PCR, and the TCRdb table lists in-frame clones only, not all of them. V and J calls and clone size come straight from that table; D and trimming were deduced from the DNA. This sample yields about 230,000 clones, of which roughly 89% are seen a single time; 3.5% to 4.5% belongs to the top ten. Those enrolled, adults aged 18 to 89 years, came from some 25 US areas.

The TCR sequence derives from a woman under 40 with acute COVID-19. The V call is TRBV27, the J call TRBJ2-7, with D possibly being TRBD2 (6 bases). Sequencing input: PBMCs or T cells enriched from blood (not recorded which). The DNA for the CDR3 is TGTGCCAGCAGTCCCACCGGCGGGGTCCAAGGCGAGCAGTACTTC. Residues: CASSPTGGVQGEQYF.